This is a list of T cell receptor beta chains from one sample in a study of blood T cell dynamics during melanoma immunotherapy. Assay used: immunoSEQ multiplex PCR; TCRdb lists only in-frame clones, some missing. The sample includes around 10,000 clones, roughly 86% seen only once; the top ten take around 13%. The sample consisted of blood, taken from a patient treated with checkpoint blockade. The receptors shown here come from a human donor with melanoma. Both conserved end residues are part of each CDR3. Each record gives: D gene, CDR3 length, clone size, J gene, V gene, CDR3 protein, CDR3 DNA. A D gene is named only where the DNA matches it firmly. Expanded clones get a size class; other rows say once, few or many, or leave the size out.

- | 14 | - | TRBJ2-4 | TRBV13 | CASRWRGGGNIQYF | TGTGCCAGCAGATGGAGGGGGGGCGGAAACATTCAGTACTTC
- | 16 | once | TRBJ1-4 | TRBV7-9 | CASSLEPPTTNEKLFF | TGTGCCAGCAGCTTAGAACCCCCGACAACTAATGAAAAACTGTTTTTT
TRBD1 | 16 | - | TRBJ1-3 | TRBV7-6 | CASSLDRGLKGNTIYF | TGTGCCAGCAGCTTAGACAGGGGGCTGAAAGGAAACACCATATATTTT
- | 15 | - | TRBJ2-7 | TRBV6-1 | CASSEDRHSSYEQYF | TGTGCCAGCAGTGAAGACCGCCACTCTTCCTACGAGCAGTACTTC
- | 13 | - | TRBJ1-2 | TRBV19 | CASSRGEGYGYTF | TGTGCCAGTAGTCGGGGTGAGGGCTATGGCTACACCTTC
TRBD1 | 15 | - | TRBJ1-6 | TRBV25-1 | CASSPQGGADSPLHF | TGTGCCAGCAGTCCCCAGGGGGGCGCGGATTCACCCCTCCACTTT
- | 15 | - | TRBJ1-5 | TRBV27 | CASSLIGGRNQPQHF | TGTGCCAGCAGTTTGATCGGGGGCCGCAATCAGCCCCAGCATTTT
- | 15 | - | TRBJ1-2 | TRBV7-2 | CASSLGAGGLYGYTF | TGTGCCAGCAGCTTAGGGGCAGGTGGTTTGTATGGCTACACCTTC
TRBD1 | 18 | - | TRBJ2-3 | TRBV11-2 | CASSSPTRQGSSTDTQYF | TGTGCCAGCAGCTCCCCAACCCGACAGGGATCTAGCACAGATACGCAGTATTTT
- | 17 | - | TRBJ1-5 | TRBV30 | CAWSRAPGLGSGQPQHF | TGTGCCTGGAGCCGGGCCCCAGGCCTAGGCAGCGGACAGCCCCAGCATTTT